This TCR beta chain is drawn from a study of early T cells in non-severe SARS-CoV-2 infection. Each CDR3 protein gets one entry after TCRdb re-called the 5' RACE reads with MiXCR. Of 30,000 to 40,000 distinct CDR3 sequences listed, approximately 6% were seen once; the top ten hold around 8%. This clonotype was detected ten times or more. Trimming cost V 6 bases and J 7 bases, with 12 bases left between them. Germline-derived CDR1 and CDR2 are ENHRY and SYGVKD. The CDR3 runs 13 residues. The clonotype was recovered from an adult who was a healthcare worker with PCR-confirmed SARS-CoV-2 infection or an uninfected control (not recorded which). V is TRBV10-3 and J is TRBJ1-4; D is perhaps TRBD1 (6 bases). The sample comprised whole blood. CDR3 in amino acids: CAISTGLGEKLFF. CDR3 nucleotide sequence: TGTGCCATCAGCACAGGGCTCGGTGAAAAACTGTTTTTT.